This T cell receptor (beta chain) was documented in a study of cytomegalovirus exposure and HLA in healthy donors. Notes on this clone: As yet, its antigen is unknown.

V was pared by 7 bases and J by 6 bases, with 2 bases of the junction left unmatched. Looked up from germline, CDR1 is MNHNS and CDR2 is SASEGT. The CDR3 loop spans 13 amino acids. Findings and caveats of the study: Most subjects' HLA-A and HLA-B alleles were reportedly predicted from TCR beta sequences. In presence/absence analyses, roughly uniform sequencing depth across donors was assumed.

PCR involved 60 Vbeta and 13 Jbeta primers. The table came from immunoSEQ multiplex PCR; TCRdb's copy has only in-frame clones and leaves some out. The repertoire holds 150,000 or so clones, with over 60% as singletons. The source is a woman aged 25-40 years in good health and CMV-seropositive. The chain combines TRBV6-1 with TRBJ2-1; 11 nucleotides match TRBD1. The sequencing input was PBMCs. The CDR3 spells CASKGQGANEQFF. In nucleotides, the CDR3 is TGTGCCAGCAAAGGACAGGGGGCCAATGAGCAGTTCTTC.